This is a list of T cell receptor beta chains from one sample in a study of blood T cell repertoires in COVID-19. Sequenced by immunoSEQ multiplex PCR; TCRdb stores in-frame clones only, minus some. The repertoire includes 150,000 or so clones, about 80% of them detected once, and more than 9.5% sits in the top ten. Sequenced sample: PBMCs or T cells enriched from blood (not recorded which). All receptors come from a man between 50 and 59 years old who had recovered from COVID-19. Both conserved end residues are part of each CDR3. A D gene is named only where the DNA matches it firmly. Rows may omit the clone size; those that give it use once, few, many or a size class.

j_gene,v_gene,d_gene,abundance,len,CDR3nt,CDR3aa
TRBJ1-2,TRBV4-2,TRBD1,many,14,TGTGCCAGCAGCCATCCGGGACAGGGGGGTGGCTACACCTTC,CASSHPGQGGGYTF
TRBJ1-5,TRBV4-1,NA,NA,14,TGCGCCAGCAGCCAAAGGGGGAGCAATCAGCCCCAGCATTTT,CASSQRGSNQPQHF
TRBJ2-7,TRBV7-2,NA,NA,15,TGTGCCAGCAGCTTAGGTTTAGGGGAGGTGGGCGAGCAGTACTTC,CASSLGLGEVGEQYF
TRBJ1-1,TRBV27,NA,NA,13,TGTGCCAGCAGTTCAGGGTTAAGCACTGAAGCTTTCTTT,CASSSGLSTEAFF
TRBJ2-1,TRBV11-1,TRBD2,NA,15,TGTGCCAGCAGCGCTAGCGGGCTCTCCTACAATGAGCAGTTCTTC,CASSASGLSYNEQFF
TRBJ1-1,TRBV18,NA,NA,14,TGTGCCAGCTCACCCAGGCTCGGGAGCACTGAAGCTTTCTTT,CASSPRLGSTEAFF
TRBJ1-2,TRBV28,TRBD1,NA,16,TGTGCCAGCAGACCTCCCGGGACAGGGGGCCTCTATGGCTACACCTTC,CASRPPGTGGLYGYTF
TRBJ1-1,TRBV11-2,NA,NA,13,TGTGCCAGCAGCTTTTTTGAGGTGCCCGAAGCTTTCTTT,CASSFFEVPEAFF
TRBJ2-5,TRBV7-3,TRBD2,NA,17,TGTGCCAGCAGCTCCGGGACTAGCGGGGGGGATCGAGAGACCCAGTACTTC,CASSSGTSGGDRETQYF
TRBJ1-1,TRBV4-1,TRBD1,NA,15,TGCGCCAGCAGCCAACACGCCGCAGGGGGCCCTGAAGCTTTCTTT,CASSQHAAGGPEAFF
TRBJ2-7,TRBV24-1,TRBD1,NA,14,TGTGCCACCAGTGACAGTACAGGGGCTACCGAGCAGTACTTC,CATSDSTGATEQYF
TRBJ1-1,TRBV5-1,NA,NA,13,TGCGCCAGCAGGGTAGGGAGTAATACTGAAGCTTTCTTT,CASRVGSNTEAFF
TRBJ2-6,TRBV5-1,NA,NA,14,TGCGCCAGCAGCGCCGGTCCTGGGGCCAACGTCCTGACTTTC,CASSAGPGANVLTF
TRBJ1-1,TRBV6-5,TRBD1,NA,14,TGTGCCAGCACGGGGGACAGGGGGAACACTGAAGCTTTCTTT,CASTGDRGNTEAFF
TRBJ2-2,TRBV3-1/TRBV3-2,NA,NA,16,TGTGCCAGCAGCCAAGGAGTAGGGACTCAAACCGGGGAGCTGTTTTTT,CASSQGVGTQTGELFF
TRBJ1-1,TRBV28,NA,NA,15,TGTGCCAGCATTTCCCCCCCGGACAGGAACACTGAAGCTTTCTTT,CASISPPDRNTEAFF
TRBJ1-1,TRBV30,NA,NA,12,TGTGCCTGGAGTCTGTGGGGGGCTGAAGCTTTCTTT,CAWSLWGAEAFF
TRBJ1-1,TRBV18,NA,NA,12,TGTGCCAGCTCACCATTCGGGACTGAAGCTTTCTTT,CASSPFGTEAFF
TRBJ1-1,TRBV25-1,NA,NA,14,TGTGCCAGCAGTGAATATCGGAGGGACACTGAAGCTTTCTTT,CASSEYRRDTEAFF
TRBJ1-1,TRBV6-6,TRBD1,NA,13,TGTGCCAGCGTTCCGGCAGGGGGACCTAAAGCTTTCTTT,CASVPAGGPKAFF
TRBJ2-1,TRBV3-1/TRBV3-2,TRBD1,NA,14,TGTGCCAGCAGTACCACGCTACAGGGGGGTTTCAAGTTCTTC,CASSTTLQGGFKFF
TRBJ1-1,TRBV5-4,TRBD1,NA,13,TGTGCCAGCAGCTTGACAGGGGGCACTGAAGCTTTCTTT,CASSLTGGTEAFF
TRBJ1-5,TRBV6-5,TRBD1,NA,15,TGTGCCAGCAGCGAGACAGGGCAAGGGAATCAGCCCCAGCATTTT,CASSETGQGNQPQHF
TRBJ1-4,TRBV6-5,NA,NA,12,TGTGCCAGCAGACCCCCAGGCGAAAAACTGTTTTTT,CASRPPGEKLFF
TRBJ2-3,TRBV9,NA,NA,18,TGTGCCAGCAGCGTAGTCAATCCGGGACTGACTAGCACAGATACGCAGTATTTT,CASSVVNPGLTSTDTQYF
TRBJ1-1,TRBV11-2,NA,NA,15,TGTGCCAGCAGCTTAATGAGTTACAGGGCTACTGAAGCTTTCTTT,CASSLMSYRATEAFF
TRBJ1-2,TRBV6-5,NA,NA,14,TGTGCCAGTGGAGGTTTTGGACTAGCGAGTGGCTACACCTTC,CASGGFGLASGYTF
TRBJ2-1,TRBV9,NA,NA,13,TGTGCCAGCAGCCTCGCGGGCGTTGATGAGCAGTTCTTC,CASSLAGVDEQFF
TRBJ1-3,TRBV30,NA,NA,12,TGTGCCTGGAGGACAGCGACAAACACCATATATTTT,CAWRTATNTIYF
TRBJ1-6,TRBV7-9,TRBD1,NA,14,TGTGCCAGCAGCCAGACAGGGGCGAATTCACCCCTCCACTTT,CASSQTGANSPLHF
TRBJ2-1,TRBV9,NA,NA,15,TGTGCCAGCAGCCCCCCGGGGGACTCCTACAATGAGCAGTTCTTC,CASSPPGDSYNEQFF
TRBJ2-1,TRBV24-1,NA,NA,14,TGTGCCACCAGTGACGCGGACAGATACAATGAGCAGTTCTTC,CATSDADRYNEQFF
TRBJ2-5,TRBV28,TRBD2,NA,15,TGTGCCAGCAGCCCTTCGGCTAGCGGGAGTAGGACCCAGTACTTC,CASSPSASGSRTQYF
TRBJ1-4,TRBV20-1,NA,NA,11,TGCAGTGCTACAGGGGAGGAAAAACTGTTTTTT,CSATGEEKLFF
TRBJ2-7,TRBV19,TRBD1,NA,14,TGTGCCAGTAGTACCCGGACAGGGCCGTACGAGCAGTACTTC,CASSTRTGPYEQYF
TRBJ1-4,TRBV5-1,NA,NA,14,TGCGCCAGCAGCTCGCAACAGGGTGGGGAAAAACTGTTTTTT,CASSSQQGGEKLFF